One and the same sample provided the 15 T cell receptor beta chains below, sequenced in a study of blood T cell repertoires in COVID-19. Clones were read by immunoSEQ multiplex PCR, and TCRdb kept only the in-frame ones, dropping some. The table has 300,000 to 400,000 clones, roughly 88% seen once. The sample taken for sequencing was PBMCs or T cells enriched from blood (not recorded which). All receptors derive from a woman aged 25-40 years with acute COVID-19.

The rearrangement links TRBV2 to TRBJ1-1, with D unclear. Germline values: CDR1 SNHLY, CDR2 FYNNEI. Trimming cost V 4 bases and J 4 bases, with 13 bases left between them. The CDR3 loop spans 14 amino acids. The CDR3 loop is CASSVETRGTEAFF. As DNA, the CDR3 is TGTGCCAGCAGTGTGGAGACCCGGGGCACTGAAGCTTTCTTT.

This chain uses TRBV6-5 with TRBJ1-5, with TRBD1 as a possible D gene (6 bases). The germline V gene has CDR1 MNHEY and CDR2 SVGAGI. The CDR3 spans 14 residues. The V end lost 6 bases, the J end lost 5 bases, and 14 bases lay between the germline ends. The CDR3 reads CASRGAGEYQPQHF. In DNA form, the CDR3 reads TGTGCCAGCAGAGGGGCAGGGGAGTATCAGCCCCAGCATTTT.

The chain couples TRBV3-1 (or the pseudogene TRBV3-2) to TRBJ2-6, with a tentative D call TRBD1 (6 bases). CDR1 and CDR2 from the germline V gene are LGHDT and YNNKEL (reference sequence). V was trimmed by 4 bases and J by 1 base, leaving 11 bases between them. This CDR3 comprises 16 residues. In DNA form, the CDR3 reads TGTGCCAGCAGCCCACCACAGGGTTCTGGGGCCAACGTCCTGACTTTC. Translated, it gives CASSPPQGSGANVLTF.

J is TRBJ2-1 and V is TRBV7-2; D is perhaps TRBD1 (5 bases). The CDR3 totals 13 residues. Trimming removed 4 bases from V and 4 bases from J, with 8 bases in between. Germline values: CDR1 SGHTA, CDR2 FQGNSA. The DNA of the CDR3 is TGTGCCAGCAGCTATGACAGTTACAATGAGCAGTTCTTC. It encodes CASSYDSYNEQFF.

This clone was seen once. This chain uses TRBV2 with TRBJ1-2, with D possibly being TRBD1 (6 bases). This CDR3 region has 13 residues. Per germline, CDR1 SNHLY and CDR2 FYNNEI. Trimming stripped 3 bases from V and 2 bases from J, with 7 bases between. The DNA for the CDR3 is TGTGCCAGCAGTGATCAGGGGAACTATGGCTACACCTTC. Residues: CASSDQGNYGYTF.

This clone is a singleton in its sample. This chain uses TRBV5-1 with TRBJ1-5, with D possibly matching TRBD1 (6 bases). The CDR3 is made up of 14 amino acids. Trimming cost V 7 bases and J 5 bases, with 16 bases left between them. Germline values: CDR1 SGHRS, CDR2 YFSETQ. CDR3 amino acids: CASSSGEGHQPQHF. Written as DNA, the CDR3 is TGCGCCAGCTCCTCAGGGGAGGGACATCAGCCCCAGCATTTT.

There are a few counts of this clone. The CDR3 sequence: CASSLSPTPGGEKLFF. In DNA form, the CDR3 reads TGTGCCAGCAGTTTATCCCCGACACCCGGGGGTGAAAAACTGTTTTTT. V gene TRBV27 combines with J gene TRBJ1-4, with a tentative D call TRBD1 (5 bases). The ends were cut back, 0 bases at V and 7 bases at J, with 15 bases in the middle. This CDR3 comprises 16 residues. CDR1 and CDR2 (germline): MNHEY, SMNVEV (reference sequence).

The chain carries TRBV29-1 and TRBJ1-4, with TRBD1 matching over 9 bases. The CDR3 consists of 11 residues. Germline CDR1 SQVTM, CDR2 ANQGSEA. Trimming removed 4 bases from V and 14 bases from J; junction bases left unmatched: 5. The CDR3 here is CSVGGTGLLFF. The DNA for the CDR3 is TGCAGCGTTGGCGGGACAGGGCTCCTGTTTTTT.

The chain couples TRBV2 to TRBJ1-4; weak D call: TRBD1 (6 bases). The CDR3 is made up of 14 amino acids. Germline lookup yields CDR1 SNHLY and CDR2 FYNNEI. Between the trimmed V and J ends, which lost 6 bases and 8 bases, there was a span of 16 bases. The CDR3 DNA follows: TGTGCCAGCAGCGGAACAGGGTTTCAGGAAAAACTGTTTTTT. This gives the protein CASSGTGFQEKLFF.

In this sample, this clone turned up once. The chain has TRBV4-1 and TRBJ2-7, with a weak D call TRBD1 (6 bases). The ends were cut back, 1 base at V and 3 bases at J, with 10 bases in the middle. The CDR3 is 14 amino acids. Germline V gene data show CDR1 as MGHRA and CDR2 as YSYEKL. CDR3 sequence reads: CASSQGQGLYEQYF. The CDR3 DNA reads TGCGCCAGCAGCCAAGGCCAGGGGCTCTACGAGCAGTACTTC.

V usage is TRBV5-1 and J usage is TRBJ1-1; 10 positions agree with TRBD1. The germline gives CDR1 SGHRS, CDR2 YFSETQ. V dropped 4 bases and J dropped 6; count of bases not matched to a gene: 6. The CDR3 runs to 14 residues. The CDR3 region has the DNA TGCGCCAGCAGCGGGGGACAGGGGCCGCCTGAAGCTTTCTTT. It translates to CASSGGQGPPEAFF. Complete variable domain (other parts from reference TRBV5-1 and TRBJ1-1): KAGVTQTPRYLIKTRGQQVTLSCSPISGHRSVSWYQQTPGQGLQFLFEYFSETQRNKGNFPGRFSGRQFSNSRSEMNVSTLELGDSALYLCASSGGQGPPEAFFGQGTRLTVV.

The V gene is TRBV3-1 (or the pseudogene TRBV3-2), the J gene TRBJ1-4, with D maybe TRBD1 (6 bases). Germline loops: CDR1 LGHDT, CDR2 YNNKEL (reference sequence). The CDR3 extends over 19 amino acids. V lost 1 base and J lost 0, with 18 bases in between. The CDR3, as DNA: TGTGCCAGCAGCCAAGCGTCCCGGACAGCTACTACAACTAATGAAAAACTGTTTTTT. Protein product: CASSQASRTATTTNEKLFF.

A single count supports this clone. The gene calls are TRBV6-2 or TRBV6-3 and TRBJ1-4; D not certain. Germline V lookup: CDR1 MNHEY, CDR2 SVGEGT. The CDR3 covers 15 residues. Trimming took off 2 bases at V and 0 bases at J, with 7 bases between the two ends. CDR3 in DNA: TGTGCCAGCAGTTACGGCCTCACAACTAATGAAAAACTGTTTTTT. It encodes CASSYGLTTNEKLFF.

V gene TRBV4-1 combines with J gene TRBJ2-4; D unclear. This CDR3 is built from 15 residues. Trimming left V 0 bases short and J 0 bases short, with 6 bases between. The germline V gene encodes CDR1 MGHRA and CDR2 YSYEKL. The CDR3 nucleotides read TGCGCCAGCAGCCAAGATGCGTTAGCCAAAAACATTCAGTACTTC. It translates to CASSQDALAKNIQYF.

The rearrangement links TRBV5-6 to TRBJ1-4, with 8 bases fitting TRBD1. The CDR3 consists of 18 residues. The J segment lost 5 bases and the V segment lost 2 bases, leaving 14 bases of the junction unmatched. The germline gives CDR1 SGHDT, CDR2 YYEEEE. The CDR3 DNA reads TGTGCCAGCAGCTTAGGGACAGGCCCTCTCGTGGGGAATGAAAAACTGTTTTTT. Amino acids: CASSLGTGPLVGNEKLFF.